These 21 T cell receptor beta chains came from one sample sequenced in a study of T cells in Graves' hyperthyroidism and ophthalmopathy. Amplification targeted TCR beta CDR3 regions from RNA transcripts. The HTBI primer set served for first-round RT-PCR of the TCR CDR3. TCRdb re-analysed the multiplex PCR reads in MiXCR, keeping a single row per CDR3 protein. The sample lists 600,000 or so distinct CDR3 sequences; roughly 16% were seen once. The sample was blood. These receptors were taken from a woman aged 25 to 39 with Graves' hyperthyroidism.

This clonotype was seen a few times. CDR3 sequence reads: CASGLKPTDTQYF. In DNA form, the CDR3 reads TGTGCCAGTGGGCTAAAACCCACAGATACGCAGTATTTT. The chain uses TRBV6-1 and TRBJ2-3; D is undetermined. V was pared by 9 bases and J by 2 bases, with 12 bases between. Germline lookup yields CDR1 MNHNS and CDR2 SASEGT. CDR3 length: 13 residues.

The chain links TRBV6-1 to TRBJ1-5; maybe TRBD1 (5 bases). Trimming took off 7 bases at V and 4 bases at J, with 23 bases between the two ends. The germline gives CDR1 MNHNS, CDR2 SASEGT. The CDR3 contains 17 residues. In DNA form, the CDR3 reads TGTGCCAGCACCAACGGCGCAGGGCGTCGGTTGAATCAGCCCCAGCATTTT. It codes for CASTNGAGRRLNQPQHF.

This clonotype has more than one count but fewer than ten. The chain has TRBV25-1 and TRBJ2-7; 7 bases match TRBD1. Germline V gene lookup returns CDR1 MGHDK and CDR2 SYGVNS. The CDR3 is made up of 15 amino acids. V was clipped by 3 bases and J by 2 bases; unmatched bases: 7. The CDR3 reads CASSDGTVSTYEQYF. CDR3 bases: TGTGCCAGCAGTGACGGGACAGTCTCGACCTACGAGCAGTACTTC.

The table lists this clonotype with many counts. The chain recombines TRBV10-1 with TRBJ2-1; 10 bases are shared with TRBD2. The CDR3 loop spans 16 amino acids. V was pared by 7 bases and J by 4 bases, with 10 bases of the junction left unmatched. Germline V gene sequence: CDR1 WNHNN, CDR2 SYGVQD (reference sequence). The CDR3 bases are TGCGCCAGCACCACCGGGACTAGCGCCTCTTACAATGAGCAGTTCTTC. Protein sequence: CASTTGTSASYNEQFF.

In its sample, this clonotype was seen many times. This sequence joins TRBV5-5 and TRBJ2-1; 13 bases map to TRBD2. Trimming at V came to 0 bases and at J to 6 bases, leaving 3 bases not matched to a gene. Germline V gives CDR1 SGHKS, CDR2 YYEKEE (reference sequence). This CDR3 contains 16 residues. The chain's CDR3 is CASSLAGTSGANEQFF. As DNA, the CDR3 is TGTGCCAGCAGCTTGGCCGGGACTAGCGGGGCCAATGAGCAGTTCTTC.

This clonotype appeared a few times. The rearrangement joins TRBV3-1 to TRBJ2-5, with TRBD2 matching 13 bases. The length of the CDR3 is 18 residues. Germline CDR1 and CDR2: LGHDT and YNNKEL (reference sequence). With V trimmed by 1 base and J by 2 bases, 7 bases remained unmatched. The CDR3 reads CASSQATPGLAGQETQYF. The CDR3 DNA reads TGTGCCAGCAGCCAAGCCACGCCGGGACTAGCGGGGCAAGAGACCCAGTACTTC.

The gene calls are TRBV11-2 and TRBJ1-5; maybe TRBD1 (6 bases). CDR1 is SGHAT and CDR2 is FQNNGV in the germline V gene. The ends were cut back, 0 bases at V and 14 bases at J, with 14 bases in the middle. The CDR3 sequence is 13 residues long. CDR3 loop: CASSLDNAAGEHF. DNA of the CDR3: TGTGCCAGCAGCTTAGATAACGCGGCAGGGGAGCATTTT.

This clonotype appeared many times. This sequence joins TRBV2 and TRBJ1-1; D might be TRBD1 (5 bases). The CDR3 consists of 11 residues. V lost 7 bases and J 12 bases, leaving 15 bases between the germline ends. Germline CDR1 and CDR2: SNHLY and FYNNEI. CDR3 coding DNA: TGTGCCAGCAACCTAGGGGTTCGGACTTTCTTT. Residues: CASNLGVRTFF.

In its sample, this clonotype was seen many times. The V call is TRBV28, the J call TRBJ2-7; D is perhaps TRBD2 (5 bases). V was clipped by 2 bases and J by 2 bases, with 10 bases between them. The CDR3 runs to 14 residues. Per germline, CDR1 MDHEN and CDR2 SYDVKM. This CDR3 reads CASSLLANPYEQYF. In nucleotides, the CDR3 is TGTGCCAGCAGTTTACTAGCCAATCCCTACGAGCAGTACTTC.

This clonotype was recorded at least ten times. The chain links TRBV7-9 to TRBJ2-7; 8 nucleotides agree with TRBD1. This CDR3 is built from 14 residues. Germline assignment: CDR1 SEHNR and CDR2 FQNEAQ (reference sequence). The ends lost 5 bases at V and 3 bases at J; junction bases unmatched: 6. The DNA of the CDR3 is TGTGCCAGCAGCCCTCGGGACAGGAGCTACGAGCAGTACTTC. Encoded protein: CASSPRDRSYEQYF.

This clonotype was counted many times. The gene calls are TRBV15 and TRBJ2-1; maybe TRBD1 (7 bases). Germline V lookup: CDR1 LNHNV, CDR2 YYDKDF (reference sequence). The V gene lost 4 bases and the J gene lost 10 bases, with 20 bases spanning the gap. The length of the CDR3 is 15 residues. CDR3 residues: CATSTLSPGGNEQFF. CDR3 nucleotides: TGTGCCACCAGCACCCTTTCACCAGGGGGGAACGAGCAGTTCTTC. Variable domain in full (rest from reference TRBV15 and TRBJ2-1): DAMVIQNPRYQVTQFGKPVTLSCSQTLNHNVMYWYQQKSSQAPKLLFHYYDKDFNNEADTPDNFQSRRPNTSFCFLDIRSPGLGDTAMYLCATSTLSPGGNEQFFGPGTRLTVL.

This chain uses TRBV4-2 with TRBJ2-7, with 13 bases lining up with TRBD2. Germline values: CDR1 LGHNA, CDR2 YNFKEQ. The CDR3 length is 17 residues. V lost 1 base, J lost 2 bases, and 5 bases stayed unmatched. As DNA, the CDR3 is TGTGCCAGCAGCCAAGTAAGCGGGACTAGCGGGACCTACGAGCAGTACTTC. Translating gives CASSQVSGTSGTYEQYF.

The rearrangement links TRBV18 to TRBJ2-6; no definite D call. This CDR3 spans 13 amino acids. With 3 bases removed from V and 4 bases from J, the gap between germline ends came to 4 bases. Germline V gives CDR1 KGHSH, CDR2 LQKENI. DNA of the CDR3: TGTGCCAGCTCACCGGAAGGGGCCAACGTCCTGACTTTC. Encoded protein: CASSPEGANVLTF. The full variable domain, with the rest looked up from reference TRBV18 and TRBJ2-6, is NAGVMQNPRHLVRRRGQEARLRCSPMKGHSHVYWYRQLPEEGLKFMVYLQKENIIDESGMPKERFSAEFPKEGPSILRIQQVVRGDSAAYFCASSPEGANVLTFGAGSRLTVL.

This clonotype was observed a handful of times. The V call is TRBV7-9, the J call TRBJ2-7, with 8 bases lining up with TRBD2. The germline CDR1 and CDR2 sequences are SEHNR and FQNEAQ (reference sequence). The CDR3 length is 15 residues. The trim removed 5 bases at V and 4 bases at J, leaving 10 bases unmatched. The CDR3, as DNA: TGTGCCAGCAGCAACAGCGGGAGCGAAATGTACGAGCAGTACTTC. It codes for CASSNSGSEMYEQYF.

This clonotype came up a few times. The J gene is TRBJ2-3, the V gene TRBV28; 10 bases are shared with TRBD2. The length of the CDR3 is 16 residues. After removal of 8 bases from V and 3 bases from J, the junction contained 11 bases not matched to a gene. Germline V gene lookup returns CDR1 MDHEN and CDR2 SYDVKM. CDR3 region: CASSPHGTSVTDTQYF. In DNA, the CDR3 is TGTGCCAGCTCCCCCCACGGGACTAGCGTAACAGATACGCAGTATTTT.

V is TRBV5-1 and J is TRBJ1-4; possible D gene TRBD1, 6 bases. The CDR3 runs to 17 residues. CDR1 SGHRS and CDR2 YFSETQ come from the germline V gene. V lost 0 bases and J lost 8, with 20 bases in between. CDR3 bases: TGCGCCAGCAGCTTGGGTCTTACCAGGGGATCAAGGGAAAAACTGTTTTTT. Translated, it gives CASSLGLTRGSREKLFF.

This clonotype appeared many times. V usage is TRBV12-3 or TRBV12-4 and J usage is TRBJ2-7; D perhaps matches TRBD1 (6 bases). This CDR3 has 14 amino acids. The germline V and J ends were trimmed by 7 bases and 2 bases, with 15 bases remaining between them. CDR3: CASTDAQGPYEQYF. The CDR3 region has the DNA TGTGCCAGCACCGATGCACAGGGACCCTACGAGCAGTACTTC.

This clonotype has ten or more counts. This clone may be a read error of a much larger clone one base away. The gene calls are TRBV2 and TRBJ2-7; 8 bases agree with TRBD2. The CDR3 runs to 14 residues. Per the germline V gene, CDR1 is SNHLY and CDR2 is FYNNEI. V shed 6 bases and J 0 bases; nucleotides not matched to a gene: 4. The CDR3 region has the DNA TGTGCCAGCAGGTTAGCGGGGAGCTCCTACGAGCAGTACTTC. Translation gives CASRLAGSSYEQYF.

About this clonotype: This may be a read error: a much more frequent sequence differs by one nucleotide. The chain uses TRBV20-1 and TRBJ2-3, with no clear D. From germline, CDR1 is DFQATT and CDR2 SNEGSKA (reference sequence). The V and J ends lost 7 bases and 2 bases respectively, with 13 bases between them. The CDR3 has 13 residues. CDR3 amino acids: CSGSRQHTDTQYF. The CDR3 DNA reads as TGCAGTGGTAGTAGGCAGCACACAGATACGCAGTATTTT.

This clonotype was counted many times. The V and J genes are TRBV28 and TRBJ2-7, with a weak D call TRBD2 (5 bases). Germline loops: CDR1 MDHEN, CDR2 SYDVKM. The CDR3 extends over 14 amino acids. The ends were cut back, 3 bases at V and 2 bases at J, with 11 bases in the middle. CDR3 bases: TGTGCCAGCAGTTTGGAGGAGAGAACCTACGAGCAGTACTTC. This gives the protein CASSLEERTYEQYF. The whole variable domain, filled in from reference TRBV28 and TRBJ2-7, reads DVKVTQSSRYLVKRTGEKVFLECVQDMDHENMFWYRQDPGLGLRLIYFSYDVKMKEKGDIPEGYSVSREKKERFSLILESASTNQTSMYLCASSLEERTYEQYFGPGTRLTVT.

In the case of this clonotype: The junction does not match germline at one end; this may be a read error. The chain carries TRBV6-1 and TRBJ2-7; D tentatively reads TRBD1 or TRBD2 (5 bases each). The CDR3 is 12 residues long. Germline CDR1 and CDR2: MNHNS and SASEGT. The CDR3 loop is CVSGHRRYEQYF. The CDR3 DNA sequence: TGTGTCAGCGGACACAGACGCTACGAGCAGTACTTC.